The 2 T cell receptor beta chains below all came from one sample that was sequenced in a study of blood T cells in healthy people across ages. Then a second PCR, running roughly 6 to 11 cycles, was carried out with a sample-barcoded 5' primer and a J-beta primer mix. TCRdb processed the 5' RACE reads anew with MiXCR; each CDR3 protein has one entry. The table lists 1.4 million to 1.5 million distinct CDR3 sequences, approximately 42% of them singletons. The specimen sequenced was blood. These receptors were obtained from a woman aged 18 to 35 in good health.

This clonotype appeared once. A clone one base away is much larger, so this may be a read error. This chain joins TRBV9 and TRBJ2-1; TRBD2 aligns across 9 bases. CDR3 length: 16 residues. Per the germline V gene, CDR1 is SGDLS and CDR2 is YYNGEE. V was pared by 0 bases and J by 6 bases, with 7 bases of the junction left unmatched. The CDR3: CASSVGGSGGCNEQFF. The CDR3 DNA is TGTGCCAGCAGCGTAGGGGGTAGCGGGGGTTGCAATGAGCAGTTCTTC. The whole variable domain, remainder taken from reference TRBV9 and TRBJ2-1, is DSGVTQTPKHLITATGQRVTLRCSPRSGDLSVYWYQQSLDQGLQFLIQYYNGEERAKGNILERFSAQQFPDLHSELNLSSLELGDSALYFCASSVGGSGGCNEQFFGPGTRLTVL.

This chain connects TRBV7-9 to TRBJ1-4; weak D call: TRBD1 (5 bases). V lost 5 bases and J 6 bases, leaving 13 bases between the germline ends. CDR1 and CDR2 (germline): SEHNR, FQNEAQ (reference sequence). The CDR3 is made up of 14 amino acids. CDR3 sequence (DNA): TGTGCCAGCAGCACCTCCAAGGGGTATGAAAAACTGTTTTTT. Translating it yields CASSTSKGYEKLFF.